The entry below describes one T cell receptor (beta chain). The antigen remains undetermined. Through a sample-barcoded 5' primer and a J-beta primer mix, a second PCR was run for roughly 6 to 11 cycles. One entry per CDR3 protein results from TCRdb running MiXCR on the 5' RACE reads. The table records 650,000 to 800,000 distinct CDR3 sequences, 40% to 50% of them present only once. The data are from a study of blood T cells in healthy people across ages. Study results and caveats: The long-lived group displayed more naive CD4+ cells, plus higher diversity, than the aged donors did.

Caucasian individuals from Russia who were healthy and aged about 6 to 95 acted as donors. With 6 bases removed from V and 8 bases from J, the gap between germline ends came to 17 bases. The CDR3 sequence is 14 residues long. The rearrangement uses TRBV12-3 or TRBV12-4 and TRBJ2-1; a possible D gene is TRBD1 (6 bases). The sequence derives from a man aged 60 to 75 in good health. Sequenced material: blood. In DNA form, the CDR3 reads TGTGCCAGCAGCTCAAACAGGGTTTGGGATGAGCAGTTCTTC. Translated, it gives CASSSNRVWDEQFF.